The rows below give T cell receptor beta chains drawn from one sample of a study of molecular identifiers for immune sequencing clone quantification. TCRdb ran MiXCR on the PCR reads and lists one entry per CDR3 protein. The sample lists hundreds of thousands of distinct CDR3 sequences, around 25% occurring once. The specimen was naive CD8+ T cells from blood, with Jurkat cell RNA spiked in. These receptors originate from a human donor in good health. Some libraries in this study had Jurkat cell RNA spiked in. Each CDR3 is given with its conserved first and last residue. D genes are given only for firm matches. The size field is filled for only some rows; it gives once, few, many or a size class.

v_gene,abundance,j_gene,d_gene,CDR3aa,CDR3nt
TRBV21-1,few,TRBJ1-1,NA,CASNFIRGAEAFF,TGTGCCAGCAACTTCATCCGAGGGGCTGAAGCTTTCTTT
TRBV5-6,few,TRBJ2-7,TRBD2,CASSLAGTSGVTYEQYF,TGTGCCAGCAGCTTGGCTGGGACTAGCGGTGTAACCTACGAGCAGTACTTC
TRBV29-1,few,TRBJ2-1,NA,CSADYYNEQFF,TGCAGCGCCGACTACTACAATGAGCAGTTCTTC
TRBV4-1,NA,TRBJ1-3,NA,CASSQGSATGNTIYF,TGCGCCAGCAGCCAAGGGTCGGCCACTGGAAACACCATATATTTT
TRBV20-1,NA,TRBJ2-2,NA,CSAFLVRNTGELFF,TGCAGTGCTTTTCTGGTCAGGAACACCGGGGAGCTGTTTTTT
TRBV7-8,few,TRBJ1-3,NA,CASRKTPGQPLDSGNTIYF,TGTGCCAGCAGGAAGACCCCGGGACAACCGCTAGACTCTGGAAACACCATATATTTT
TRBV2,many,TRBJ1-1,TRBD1,CASSDPGTGGTEAFF,TGTGCCAGCAGTGATCCCGGGACAGGGGGCACTGAAGCTTTCTTT
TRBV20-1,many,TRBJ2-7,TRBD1,CSARDLNRGYEQYF,TGCAGTGCTAGAGATCTAAACAGGGGGTACGAGCAGTACTTC
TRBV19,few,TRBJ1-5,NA,CASSTLYGDQPQHF,TGTGCCAGTAGTACACTTTATGGAGATCAGCCCCAGCATTTT
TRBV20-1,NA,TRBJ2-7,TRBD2,CSAINVAGGYEQYF,TGCAGTGCTATAAATGTAGCGGGAGGGTACGAGCAGTACTTC
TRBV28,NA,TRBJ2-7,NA,CASSLEDTYEQYF,TGTGCCAGCAGTTTGGAGGATACCTACGAGCAGTACTTC
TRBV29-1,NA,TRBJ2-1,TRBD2,CSVEDTSGVNNEQFF,TGCAGCGTTGAAGATACTAGCGGCGTTAACAATGAGCAGTTCTTC
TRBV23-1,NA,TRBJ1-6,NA,CASRANRRADNSPLHF,TGCGCCAGCAGAGCGAACCGGAGGGCTGATAATTCACCCCTCCACTTT
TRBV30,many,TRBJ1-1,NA,CAWSVSGGTEAFF,TGTGCCTGGAGTGTTTCGGGGGGCACTGAAGCTTTCTTT
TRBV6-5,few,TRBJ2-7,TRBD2,CASSYKLAGYEQYF,TGTGCCAGCAGTTACAAACTAGCGGGCTACGAGCAGTACTTC
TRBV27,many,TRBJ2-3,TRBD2,CASSLEVAGNTDTQYF,TGTGCCAGCAGTTTAGAGGTAGCGGGGAACACAGATACGCAGTATTTT
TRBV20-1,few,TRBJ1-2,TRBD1,CSARDEDRGGYGYTF,TGCAGTGCTAGGGACGAAGACAGGGGGGGGTATGGCTACACCTTC
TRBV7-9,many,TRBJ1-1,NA,CASSSPDRTHEEAFF,TGTGCCAGCAGCTCCCCAGACAGAACCCATGAAGAAGCTTTCTTT
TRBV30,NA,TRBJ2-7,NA,CAWSIRGYEQYF,TGTGCCTGGAGTATACGGGGTTACGAGCAGTACTTC
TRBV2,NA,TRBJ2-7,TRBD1,CAGSDPTGVGAYEQYF,TGTGCCGGCAGTGACCCGACAGGGGTAGGGGCCTACGAGCAGTACTTC
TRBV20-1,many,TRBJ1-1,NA,CSARAAARESEAFF,TGCAGTGCTAGAGCCGCAGCGAGGGAATCTGAAGCTTTCTTT
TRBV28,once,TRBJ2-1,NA,CASRLAQYNEQFF,TGTGCCAGCAGATTAGCGCAATACAATGAGCAGTTCTTC
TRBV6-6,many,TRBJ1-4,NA,CASRHGEKLFF,TGTGCCAGCCGACATGGAGAAAAACTGTTTTTT
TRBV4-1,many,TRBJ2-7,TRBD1,CASSQAGQGYYEQYF,TGCGCCAGCAGCCAAGCCGGACAGGGATACTACGAGCAGTACTTC
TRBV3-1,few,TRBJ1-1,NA,CASSQDEGPVGEAFF,TGTGCCAGCAGCCAAGATGAAGGCCCAGTCGGTGAAGCTTTCTTT
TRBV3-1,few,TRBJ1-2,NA,CASSQPNNYGYTF,TGTGCCAGCAGCCAGCCTAATAACTATGGCTACACCTTC
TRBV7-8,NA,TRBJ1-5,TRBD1,CASSLVGGQSNQPQHF,TGTGCCAGCAGCTTAGTCGGGGGACAGTCCAATCAGCCCCAGCATTTT
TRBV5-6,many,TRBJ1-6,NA,CASSLGGDSPLHF,TGTGCCAGCAGCTTGGGGGGGGATTCACCCCTCCACTTT
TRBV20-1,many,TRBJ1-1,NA,CSASNKDRLNTEAFF,TGCAGTGCTAGTAATAAAGACAGGCTGAACACTGAAGCTTTCTTT
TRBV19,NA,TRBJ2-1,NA,CASSIDRGGYNEQFF,TGTGCCAGTAGTATAGACAGGGGGGGATACAATGAGCAGTTCTTC
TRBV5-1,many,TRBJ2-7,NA,CASSLWTVAYEQYF,TGCGCCAGCAGCTTGTGGACCGTCGCCTACGAGCAGTACTTC
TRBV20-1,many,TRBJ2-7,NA,CSATWTEDYEQYF,TGCAGTGCTACCTGGACGGAAGACTACGAGCAGTACTTC
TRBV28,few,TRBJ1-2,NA,CASSPLYLGYTF,TGTGCCAGCAGCCCTCTGTATCTGGGCTACACCTTC
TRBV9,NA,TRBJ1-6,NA,CASSEMYNSPLHF,TGTGCCAGCAGCGAAATGTATAATTCACCCCTCCACTTT
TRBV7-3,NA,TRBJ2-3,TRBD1,CASSSRTGQASTDTQYF,TGTGCCAGCAGCTCGCGGACAGGGCAAGCTAGCACAGATACGCAGTATTTT
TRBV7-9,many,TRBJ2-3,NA,CASRIERDSHTQYF,TGTGCCAGCAGAATCGAACGGGACTCTCATACGCAGTATTTT
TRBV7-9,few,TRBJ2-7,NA,CASSLIPRENYEQYF,TGTGCCAGCAGTTTAATCCCCAGGGAGAACTACGAGCAGTACTTC
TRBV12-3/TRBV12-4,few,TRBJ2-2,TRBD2,CASSWGLAGGPGTGELFF,TGTGCCAGCAGCTGGGGACTAGCGGGGGGGCCGGGCACCGGGGAGCTGTTTTTT
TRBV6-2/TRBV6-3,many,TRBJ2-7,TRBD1,CASSPNRQGYYEQYF,TGTGCCAGCAGCCCTAACCGACAGGGTTACTACGAGCAGTACTTC
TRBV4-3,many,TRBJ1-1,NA,CASSQEHAGRVNTEAFF,TGCGCCAGCAGCCAAGAACATGCGGGGCGGGTGAACACTGAAGCTTTCTTT
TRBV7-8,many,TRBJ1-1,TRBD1,CASRQGVAGTEAFF,TGTGCCAGCAGGCAGGGGGTCGCGGGCACTGAAGCTTTCTTT
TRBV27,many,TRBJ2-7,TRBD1,CASSLTGAVIHEQYF,TGTGCCAGCAGTTTGACAGGGGCAGTTATCCACGAGCAGTACTTC
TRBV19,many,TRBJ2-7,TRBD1,CASNPGTASYEQYF,TGTGCCAGTAACCCGGGGACAGCCTCCTACGAGCAGTACTTC
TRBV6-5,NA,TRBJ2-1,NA,CASSLSGRGDEQFF,TGTGCCAGCAGTCTCAGCGGGCGTGGGGATGAGCAGTTCTTC
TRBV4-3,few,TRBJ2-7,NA,CASSQDRRVSYEQYF,TGCGCCAGCAGCCAAGATAGGCGGGTTTCCTACGAGCAGTACTTC
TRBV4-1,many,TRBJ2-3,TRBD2,CASRGLAGDTDTQYF,TGCGCCAGCAGGGGACTAGCGGGGGACACAGATACGCAGTATTTT
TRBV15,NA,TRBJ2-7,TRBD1,CATSRGDSQTYEQYF,TGTGCCACCAGCAGAGGGGACAGCCAGACCTACGAGCAGTACTTC
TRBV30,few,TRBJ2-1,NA,CAWSTRAVGISSYNEQFF,TGTGCCTGGAGCACGAGGGCTGTAGGAATTAGCTCCTACAATGAGCAGTTCTTC
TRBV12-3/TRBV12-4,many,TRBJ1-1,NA,CASSPLRYTEAFF,TGTGCCAGCAGTCCCCTGAGGTACACTGAAGCTTTCTTT
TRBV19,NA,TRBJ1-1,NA,CASSIGSGTEAFF,TGTGCCAGTAGTATAGGATCGGGGACTGAAGCTTTCTTT